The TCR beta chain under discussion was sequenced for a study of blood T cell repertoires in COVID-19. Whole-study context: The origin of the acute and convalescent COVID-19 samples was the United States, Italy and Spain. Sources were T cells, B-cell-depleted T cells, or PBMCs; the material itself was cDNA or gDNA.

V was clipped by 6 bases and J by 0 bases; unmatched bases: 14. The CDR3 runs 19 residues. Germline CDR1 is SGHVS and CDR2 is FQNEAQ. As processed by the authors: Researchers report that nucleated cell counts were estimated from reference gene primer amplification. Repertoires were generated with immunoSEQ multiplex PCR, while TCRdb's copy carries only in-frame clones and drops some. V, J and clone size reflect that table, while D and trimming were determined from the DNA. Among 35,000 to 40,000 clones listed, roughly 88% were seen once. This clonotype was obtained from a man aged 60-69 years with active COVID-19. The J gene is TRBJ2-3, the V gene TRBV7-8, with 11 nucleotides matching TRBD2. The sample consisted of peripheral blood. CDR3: CASRYRTAGTSGSTDTQYF. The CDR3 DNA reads TGTGCCAGCAGGTACCGCACCGCCGGGACTAGCGGTAGCACAGATACGCAGTATTTT.